This TCR beta chain was sequenced during a study of a mutant IDH1 vaccine in newly diagnosed glioma. Clones were sequenced by immunoSEQ multiplex PCR, and TCRdb holds only the in-frame ones, with some missing. Here the sample spans about 92,000 clones, around four fifths being singletons. This CDR3 is built from 13 residues. The V gene lost 4 bases and the J gene lost 3 bases, with 10 bases spanning the gap. The germline V gene encodes CDR1 SEHNR and CDR2 FQNEAQ (reference sequence). Time point noted: baseline, week 1 (first vaccination visit). Treatment noted: pre-vaccination baseline after standard-of-care therapy.

This sequence was found in a woman aged 50 to 60 with glioma. The chain links TRBV7-9 to TRBJ2-7; either TRBD1 or TRBD2 may fit D (5 bases each). The sequenced sample was PBMCs, obtained from a glioma patient treated with radiotherapy, temozolomide or both. The CDR3 region has the DNA TGTGCCAGCAGCTCCGGGACGCACTACGAGCAGTACTTC. Amino acids: CASSSGTHYEQYF.